This T cell receptor (beta chain) was captured in a study of cytomegalovirus exposure and HLA in healthy donors. Notes on the study in general: The listing of 150 to 200 TCR beta chains classed them as cytomegalovirus-associated. Immune exposure information available was restricted to CMV serostatus. Among CMV-associated TCR beta chains, most appeared HLA-restricted in a later analysis. Rarity held for most TCR sequences, but there were some public TCRs that occurred in many donors.

The table lists this clone with a few counts. The antigen remains undetermined. Both 60 Vbeta primers and 13 Jbeta primers went into the PCR. TCRdb's table, derived via immunoSEQ multiplex PCR, lists solely in-frame clones and lacks some. The data contain 140,000 to 150,000 clones, less than 10% of them seen just once; the ten biggest clones take up roughly 1.9%. Germline V gene sequence: CDR1 LNHDA, CDR2 SQIVND (reference sequence). V trimming: 5 bases; J trimming: 4 bases; junction bases outside the gene matches: 4. This CDR3 contains 13 residues. Sequenced sample: PBMCs. This chain links TRBV19 with TRBJ1-2, with 7 bases lining up with TRBD1. This clonotype was obtained from a man between 45 and 60 years old in good health and CMV-seronegative. The CDR3 DNA follows: TGTGCCAGTAGTTTCCGGGACAGCTATGGCTACACCTTC. Its translation is CASSFRDSYGYTF.